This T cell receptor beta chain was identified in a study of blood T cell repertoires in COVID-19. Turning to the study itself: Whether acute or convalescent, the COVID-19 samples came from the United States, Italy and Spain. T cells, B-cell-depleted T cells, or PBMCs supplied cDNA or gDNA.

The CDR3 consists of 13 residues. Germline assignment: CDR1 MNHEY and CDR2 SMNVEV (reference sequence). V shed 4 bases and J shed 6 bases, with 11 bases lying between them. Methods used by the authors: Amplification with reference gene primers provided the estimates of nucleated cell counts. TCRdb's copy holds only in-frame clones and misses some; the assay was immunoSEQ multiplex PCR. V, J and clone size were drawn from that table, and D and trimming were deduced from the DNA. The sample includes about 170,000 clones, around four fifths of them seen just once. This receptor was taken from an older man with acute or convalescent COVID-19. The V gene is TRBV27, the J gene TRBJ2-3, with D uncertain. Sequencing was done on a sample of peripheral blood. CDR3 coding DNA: TGTGCCAGCAGTTCAGAACTACGGGATACGCAGTATTTT. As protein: CASSSELRDTQYF.